This T cell receptor beta chain was captured in a study of T cell changes during pregnancy in multiple sclerosis. Assay: immunoSEQ multiplex PCR; the TCRdb copy retains only in-frame clones and omits some. The data hold some 46,000 clones, with more than 85% observed a single time. The CDR3 is 13 amino acids. Trimming removed 6 bases from V and 0 bases from J, with 9 bases in between. CDR1 and CDR2 (germline): PRHDT, FYEKMQ (reference sequence). The chain carries TRBV13 and TRBJ2-7, with a tentative D call TRBD2 (5 bases). The TCR was taken from a female donor with multiple sclerosis, enrolled in a pregnancy study. Sequenced material: peripheral blood, taken in the third trimester of pregnancy. This CDR3 reads CASSGGSSYEQYF. The CDR3 coding sequence is TGTGCCAGCAGTGGTGGGAGCTCCTACGAGCAGTACTTC.